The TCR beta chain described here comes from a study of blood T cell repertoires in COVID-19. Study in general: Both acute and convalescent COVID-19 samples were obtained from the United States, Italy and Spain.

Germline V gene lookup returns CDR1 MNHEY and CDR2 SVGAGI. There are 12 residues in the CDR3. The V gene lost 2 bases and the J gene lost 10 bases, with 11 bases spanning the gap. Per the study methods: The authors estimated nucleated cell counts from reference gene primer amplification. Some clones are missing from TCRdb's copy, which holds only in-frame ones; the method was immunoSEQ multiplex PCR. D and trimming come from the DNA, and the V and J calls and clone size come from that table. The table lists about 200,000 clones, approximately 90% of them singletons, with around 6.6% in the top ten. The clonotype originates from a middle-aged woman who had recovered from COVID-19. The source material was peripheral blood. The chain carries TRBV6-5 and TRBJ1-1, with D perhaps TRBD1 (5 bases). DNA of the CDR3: TGTGCCAGCAGTTACGCGGGGACCGTAGCTTTCTTT. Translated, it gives CASSYAGTVAFF.